The entry below describes one T cell receptor (beta chain). Many counts were recorded for this clonotype. This receptor's antigen is unknown. The input lacks base qualities; no much larger clone sits a single base away. This sample was taken from a study of breast tumors, draining lymph nodes, adjacent tissues (dated by TCRdb to the mid-2010s). General notes on the study: The study compared TCR beta repertoires across tumor, adjacent nontumor tissue and axillary lymph nodes from breast cancer patients. The study aimed to assess the relationships and possible T-cell exchange between tumor, surrounding tissue and draining lymph node repertoires in human breast cancer. The research as a whole found: Tumor and nontumor tissue repertoires were significantly more similar in luminal-like than in basal-like breast cancer. The conclusion that tumor T cells originate in lymph nodes was presented as consistent with a hypothesis rather than as directly demonstrated. Tumor T-cell repertoires showed less diversity than lymph node repertoires and more diversity than nontumor tissue repertoires, and tumor T-cell repertoires showed preferential V and J gene usage. A scenario in which most tumor T cells derive from the lymph node and then expand within tumor tissue was judged to be consistent with the data.

V ends up 5 bases short and J 2 bases short, with an unmatched junction base count of 8. Taken from cysteine to phenylalanine, the CDR3 has 14 residues. The only DNA kept is the CDR3, 42 bases in frame from the first base. Via the germline V gene (reference sequence), CDR1 is DFQATT and CDR2 SNEGSKA. Lymph node samples were obtained from the axillary draining lymph nodes of breast cancer patients. The run used an Illumina HiSeq 2000. Multiplex PCR amplification was used to generate the TCR beta chain libraries. The amplified TCR beta chain products were analyzed by high-throughput sequencing. In-frame beta chains were kept once TCRdb had trimmed the public reads at Q25 with fastp and called clones with MiXCR. Every entry covers one CDR3 protein and lists the most common genes and DNA from its rows. Present in this sample are over 250,000 distinct CDR3 sequences, roughly 30% of which were seen just once. The top ten clonotypes cover over 0.95% of the sample.

The rearranged chain carries TRBV20-1 and TRBJ2-5; a stretch of 7 junction bases matches TRBD1. Sequencing was carried out using axillary lymph node tissue. The clonotype originates from a female donor with breast cancer. Some clones in this sample may be carry-over from other donors' samples. The encoded CDR3 is CSARKTGTQETQYF. The DNA is as follows: TGCAGTGCTCGAAAGACAGGGACACAAGAGACCCAGTACTTC.